Listed below are T cell receptor beta chains from one sample, sequenced in a study of identical twins. TCRdb ran MiXCR on the 5' RACE reads and lists one entry per CDR3 protein. The table includes about 570,000 distinct CDR3 sequences, 9.6% detected once. Separately, the same data were catalogued under a study of yellow fever vaccine responses in identical twins.

Sequencing was performed on PBMCs. These receptors were collected from a woman between 18 and 29 years old in good health. CDR3s include the opening cysteine and the closing phenylalanine or tryptophan. A clone size is listed for some rows: how often the clone was seen (once, few, many), or a class if it is expanded.

length	V	size	J	CDR3
14	TRBV24-1	many	TRBJ2-5	CATSPTGRGKTQYF
12	TRBV10-3	.	TRBJ2-7	CAVTGDSYEQYF
17	TRBV24-1	.	TRBJ2-1	CATSEGTSGASYNEQFF
15	TRBV24-1	many	TRBJ1-2	CATSEAKGDSYGYTF
19	TRBV20-1	few	TRBJ2-2	CSARDQHRTSGSRAGELFF
14	TRBV5-1	.	TRBJ2-7	CASSPSRDSYEQYF
11	TRBV14	.	TRBJ1-2	CASSQSGGYTF
13	TRBV20-1	.	TRBJ2-4	CSASTMAKNIQYF
15	TRBV3-1	few	TRBJ1-6	CASSPGYSYNSPLHF
19	TRBV6-1	few	TRBJ2-5	CASSPEGALAGGKRETQYF
16	TRBV7-9	many	TRBJ2-3	CASSDGGRGQTDTQYF
12	TRBV28	.	TRBJ1-1	CASRWGVTEAFF
13	TRBV6-1	few	TRBJ1-5	CASYLGSNQPQHF
11	TRBV6-6	many	TRBJ2-5	CASSYKETQYF
15	TRBV12-3/TRBV12-4	many	TRBJ2-7	CASSGLAGGAYEQYF
14	TRBV20-1	few	TRBJ2-7	CSARSSLSSYEQYF
16	TRBV5-1	few	TRBJ2-5	CASSFERGGAEETQYF
11	TRBV20-1	few	TRBJ2-1	CSAPLYNEQFF
18	TRBV19	.	TRBJ2-3	CANIRSLLDSGGTDTQYF
14	TRBV29-1	few	TRBJ2-1	CSVEDPRGYNEQFF
13	TRBV6-5	.	TRBJ2-7	CASSYSSVTEQYF
14	TRBV20-1	many	TRBJ2-7	CSAKVTGLSYEQYF
10	TRBV20-1	.	TRBJ1-2	CSAKHAASTF
15	TRBV5-6	.	TRBJ2-3	CASSLSGGVTDTQYF
13	TRBV3-1	few	TRBJ1-2	CASRPGAADGYTF
13	TRBV13	.	TRBJ1-1	CASSYDPNTEAFF
12	TRBV10-1	.	TRBJ1-2	CASSDKNYGYTF
16	TRBV5-1	many	TRBJ2-3	CASSLGRLGGTDTQYF
18	TRBV29-1	many	TRBJ2-3	CSVEERSAVGQRPDTQYF
15	TRBV6-1	.	TRBJ2-2	CASRGGTANTGELFF
10	TRBV29-1	few	TRBJ1-4	CSVESEKLFF
14	TRBV30	few	TRBJ2-2	CAWRTAGGGGELFF
14	TRBV10-1	many	TRBJ2-7	CASSSSGRMDEQYF
14	TRBV10-3	many	TRBJ2-5	CAITPGQGQETQYF
12	TRBV12-3/TRBV12-4	many	TRBJ1-1	CASSRVNTEAFF
18	TRBV28	few	TRBJ1-5	CASSLIRGGDYSNQPQHF
16	TRBV18	many	TRBJ2-2	CASSPRGTLNTGELFF
15	TRBV24-1	.	TRBJ2-5	CATSDLGTGEETQYF
14	TRBV4-1	.	TRBJ2-7	CASSVRIEGYEQYF
15	TRBV7-8	few	TRBJ1-5	CASSPGTALNQPQHF
16	TRBV7-2	many	TRBJ2-5	CASSQARGGHQETQYF